The clone carrying this T cell receptor beta chain was picked up one time. Its antigen remains unidentified. The PCR had 60 Vbeta and 13 Jbeta primers. Some clones are missing from TCRdb's copy, which holds only in-frame ones; the method was immunoSEQ multiplex PCR. The table records a few hundred thousand clones, less than 80% of them present only once. This specimen comes from a study of cytomegalovirus exposure and HLA in healthy donors. Study-wide findings and caveats: Reportedly, cytomegalovirus status was diagnosed with high sensitivity and specificity. Later genetic work tied a missense DCLRE1C variant to beta-chain V and J trimming.

Though probably carrying unrecorded immune exposures, donors were nominally healthy at sampling. CDR1 and CDR2 from the germline V gene are MNHNS and SASEGT. The V gene lost 3 bases and the J gene lost 2 bases, with 17 bases spanning the gap. The CDR3 runs 16 residues. This TCR came from a girl aged 2-10 years in good health and CMV-seronegative. The sample taken for sequencing was PBMCs. The V gene is TRBV6-1, the J gene TRBJ2-7; D remains unclear. The CDR3 protein is CASSELRVLGAYEQYF. CDR3 sequence (DNA): TGTGCCAGCAGTGAGCTTCGGGTCTTAGGCGCCTACGAGCAGTACTTC.